This T cell receptor beta chain derives from a study of T cells in Graves' hyperthyroidism and ophthalmopathy. Across the whole study: Sampling of peripheral blood happened at initial diagnosis, prior to any treatment. Broader study findings: Ophthalmopathy got predicted by the model a median roughly 6.1 months before its onset.

The CDR3 has 14 amino acids. The trim removed 6 bases at V and 5 bases at J, leaving 9 bases unmatched. CDR1 and CDR2 (germline): MDHEN, SYDVKM. Every diagnosis used clinical symptoms, serum thyroxine and TRAb, thyroid ultrasound and orbital computed tomography. There are many counts of this clonotype. Its antigen remains unknown. The TCR beta CDR3 regions underwent amplification using RNA transcripts as the source. Using the HTBI primer set, a first-round RT-PCR was run on the TCR CDR3. TCRdb reprocessed the multiplex PCR reads via MiXCR and lists one record per CDR3 protein. The table includes approximately 520,000 distinct CDR3 sequences, approximately 25% detected once.

The clonotype originates from a woman aged 30 to 39 with Graves' ophthalmopathy. The chain links TRBV28 to TRBJ1-1; 7 nucleotides match TRBD1. The sequenced sample was blood. CDR3 loop: CASRIAGQLTEAFF. DNA for the CDR3: TGTGCCAGCAGGATCGCGGGACAGTTGACTGAAGCTTTCTTT.